The 32 T cell receptor beta chains below were found in one sample sequenced in a study of CD4 T cells in relation to SARS-CoV-2 and coronaviruses. The unexposed donors gave CD4+ T cells in about 2011-2018, prior to COVID-19. CD4+ T cells were isolated from the cells after 10 days of culture. No antigens are known for them. TCRdb's table, derived via immunoSEQ multiplex PCR, lists solely in-frame clones and lacks some. The table lists around 25,000 clones, roughly 70% of them singletons, with roughly 18% in the top ten. The sequenced sample was CD4+ T cells from PBMCs, cultured in vitro. The receptors originated from a human donor in good health.

The CDR3 loop is CATSDLRGDRTPRAFF. The CDR3 DNA follows: TGTGCCACCAGTGATTTGAGAGGCGACCGAACCCCGCGGGCTTTCTTT. The V gene is TRBV24-1, the J gene TRBJ1-1; the D is unclear. Germline V lookup: CDR1 KGHDR, CDR2 SFDVKD. V gave up 0 bases and J gave up 11 bases, with 21 bases separating them. This CDR3 region has 16 residues.

The genes are TRBV19 and TRBJ2-5; D is uncertain. The CDR3 has 13 amino acids. V gave up 4 bases and J gave up 5 bases, with 11 bases separating them. Germline V gene sequence: CDR1 LNHDA, CDR2 SQIVND (reference sequence). CDR3 sequence: CASSTTPRETQYF. The CDR3 DNA is TGTGCCAGTAGTACGACCCCCCGGGAGACCCAGTACTTC. Full variable domain (missing parts from reference TRBV19 and TRBJ2-5): DGGITQSPKYLFRKEGQNVTLSCEQNLNHDAMYWYRQDPGQGLRLIYYSQIVNDFQKGDIAEGYSVSREKKESFPLTVTSAQKNPTAFYLCASSTTPRETQYFGPGTRLLVL.

The chain joins TRBV18 to TRBJ2-7; D remains ambiguous. Germline values: CDR1 KGHSH, CDR2 LQKENI. The CDR3 totals 13 residues. The V and J ends lost 5 bases and 2 bases respectively, with 10 bases between them. CDR3 region: CASSSTVPYEQYF. CDR3 sequence (DNA): TGTGCCAGCTCATCGACGGTTCCCTACGAGCAGTACTTC.

The V and J genes are TRBV5-6 and TRBJ2-5, with 7 bases identical to TRBD1. V shed 0 bases, J shed 5 bases, and the junction held 7 bases outside the gene matches. This CDR3 has 15 amino acids. Looked up from germline, CDR1 is SGHDT and CDR2 is YYEEEE. The CDR3 here is CASSLERQGMETQYF. For the CDR3, the DNA is TGTGCCAGCAGCTTGGAGAGACAGGGAATGGAGACCCAGTACTTC. Full variable domain (remainder filled in from reference TRBV5-6 and TRBJ2-5): DAGVTQSPTHLIKTRGQQVTLRCSPKSGHDTVSWYQQALGQGPQFIFQYYEEEERQRGNFPDRFSGHQFPNYSSELNVNALLLGDSALYLCASSLERQGMETQYFGPGTRLLVL.

This rearrangement joins TRBV3-1 (or the pseudogene TRBV3-2) to TRBJ1-2; unclear D gene. The germline CDR1 and CDR2 sequences are LGHDT and YNNKEL (reference sequence). The CDR3 length is 13 residues. V was shortened by 3 bases and J by 2 bases, with 7 bases between the two germline ends. The CDR3, as DNA: TGTGCCAGCAGCCACGGATTGAACTATGGCTACACCTTC. This encodes CASSHGLNYGYTF.

This chain uses TRBV21-1 with TRBJ1-5. TRBV21-1 has pseudogene status. CDR3 length equals 19 residues. As DNA, the CDR3 is TGTGCCAGCAGCAGAGAGAGGCCTGGGGGGCTTTATAGCAATCAGCCCCAGCATTTT. Its protein product is CASSRERPGGLYSNQPQHF.

The chain carries TRBV18 and TRBJ1-1, with a tentative D call TRBD1 (5 bases). The V gene's germline CDR1 is KGHSH and CDR2 LQKENI. The V end lost 3 bases, the J end lost 4 bases, and 15 bases lay between the germline ends. CDR3 length equals 15 residues. The CDR3 region has the DNA TGTGCCAGCTCACCCGCGGGGGTTTCGTTCACTGAAGCTTTCTTT. Protein product: CASSPAGVSFTEAFF.

J is TRBJ2-3 and V is TRBV2; TRBD1 matches at 8 bases. CDR1 SNHLY and CDR2 FYNNEI come from the germline V gene. There are 14 residues in the CDR3. V gave up 4 bases and J gave up 7 bases; unmatched junction bases: 7. In DNA form, the CDR3 reads TGTGCCAGCAGTGGAGGACAGGGATCAAATACGCAGTATTTT. Translation gives CASSGGQGSNTQYF.

The chain employs TRBV6-6 and TRBJ2-1, with D possibly TRBD2 on 5 matching bases. Germline V lookup: CDR1 MNHNY, CDR2 SVGAGI (reference sequence). This CDR3 comprises 16 residues. Trimming took 2 bases from V and 6 from J, leaving 17 bases between them. CDR3 nucleotides: TGTGCCAGCAGTTACGAGGCGAGAGGGCCGGGCAATGAGCAGTTCTTC. It yields the protein CASSYEARGPGNEQFF.

V usage is TRBV11-2 and J usage is TRBJ1-3; no definite D call. V was clipped by 5 bases and J by 0 bases, with 8 bases between them. This CDR3 comprises 14 residues. CDR1 is SGHAT, CDR2 FQNNGV, per germline. The CDR3 region has the DNA TGTGCCAGCAGCCCCCGCTACTCTGGAAACACCATATATTTT. Amino acid sequence: CASSPRYSGNTIYF.

This clone was found a few times. The rearrangement joins TRBV2 to TRBJ1-4; D ambiguous. Germline lookup yields CDR1 SNHLY and CDR2 FYNNEI. The CDR3 covers 13 residues. The ends were cut back, 4 bases at V and 5 bases at J, with 8 bases in the middle. CDR3 DNA: TGTGCCAGCAGTGGGTCCCTGAATGAAAAACTGTTTTTT. This sequence encodes CASSGSLNEKLFF.

The gene calls are TRBV6-5 and TRBJ2-7, with D perhaps matching TRBD2 (6 bases). V lost 6 bases and J lost 1, with 16 bases in between. The CDR3 spans 15 residues. CDR1 MNHEY and CDR2 SVGAGI come from the germline V gene. Here the CDR3 DNA reads TGTGCCAGCAGCTCCCGGGACTCCGGTTCCTACGAGCAGTACTTC. Residues: CASSSRDSGSYEQYF.

This clone was counted only a few times. This chain connects TRBV5-1 to TRBJ2-2; no clear D. Germline V CDR1 and CDR2: SGHRS, YFSETQ. This CDR3 is 14 amino acids long. The V end lost 1 base, the J end lost 3 bases, and 7 bases lay between the germline ends. DNA for the CDR3: TGCGCCAGCAGCTTGAATACGCACACCGGGGAGCTGTTTTTT. Translation: CASSLNTHTGELFF.

Sample share makes this clone large. The same CDR3 arises from other DNA sequences in this sample as well. As DNA, the CDR3 is TGTGCCAGCAGCGCATACACAGATACGCAGTATTTT. Amino acids: CASSAYTDTQYF. V gene TRBV7-2 combines with J gene TRBJ2-3, with D uncertain. Trimming removed 5 bases at V and 2 bases at J, with 5 bases between. CDR1 SGHTA and CDR2 FQGNSA come from the germline V gene. This CDR3 has 12 amino acids.

The chain has TRBV18 and TRBJ2-2; 10 bases agree with TRBD1. The CDR3 has 16 amino acids. The V gene end was trimmed by 3 bases and the J gene end by 5 bases; junction bases not matched to a gene: 6. Germline CDR1 is KGHSH and CDR2 is LQKENI. CDR3 sequence reads: CASSPPDRGVTGELFF. As DNA, the CDR3 is TGTGCCAGCTCACCCCCGGACAGGGGGGTTACCGGGGAGCTGTTTTTT.

This clone appeared once. This chain joins TRBV30 and TRBJ2-7, with 8 bases that match TRBD1. The germline CDR1 and CDR2 sequences are GTSNPN and SVGIG (reference sequence). This CDR3 comprises 13 residues. With 4 bases clipped from V and 2 bases from J, the junction kept 4 bases outside the gene matches. As DNA, the CDR3 is TGTGCCTGGAAGAGGGACAGGACCTACGAGCAGTACTTC. Amino acids: CAWKRDRTYEQYF.

This clone occurred a few times. This chain links TRBV27 with TRBJ2-1; D gene unclear. Germline-derived CDR1 and CDR2 are MNHEY and SMNVEV (reference sequence). The CDR3 is 14 residues long. V lost 3 bases, J lost 6 bases, and 12 bases lay in between. The CDR3 spells CASSFSAGPNEQFF. In DNA, the CDR3 is TGTGCCAGCAGTTTCTCAGCTGGACCCAATGAGCAGTTCTTC.

V gene TRBV19 combines with J gene TRBJ1-1; D is perhaps TRBD1 (6 bases). The CDR3 is made up of 17 amino acids. The ends were cut back, 5 bases at V and 0 bases at J, with 19 bases in the middle. In germline, CDR1 is LNHDA, CDR2 SQIVND (reference sequence). The CDR3 protein is CASSFRQERGMNTEAFF. The DNA for the CDR3 is TGTGCCAGTAGTTTCCGACAGGAACGAGGTATGAACACTGAAGCTTTCTTT.

V is TRBV27 and J is TRBJ1-1; D not certain. CDR1 MNHEY and CDR2 SMNVEV come from the germline V gene (reference sequence). The CDR3 totals 15 residues. The V gene lost 4 bases and the J gene lost 4 bases, with 16 bases spanning the gap. The CDR3 DNA reads TGTGCCAGCAGTTACCTGGACGGATTGGCCACTGAAGCTTTCTTT. This encodes CASSYLDGLATEAFF.

This clone was detected a few times. This chain connects TRBV4-1 to TRBJ2-5; TRBD2 matches 8 bases. Germline CDR1 MGHRA, CDR2 YSYEKL. V lost 0 bases to trimming and J lost 5 bases; unmatched junction nucleotides: 11. The CDR3 consists of 17 residues. CDR3: CASSQDRPAGVGETQYF. The CDR3 coding sequence is TGCGCCAGCAGCCAAGATCGCCCAGCGGGAGTGGGCGAGACCCAGTACTTC.

J is TRBJ2-1 and V is TRBV24-1; TRBD1 or TRBD2 may be the D gene (6 bases each). Per the germline V gene, CDR1 is KGHDR and CDR2 is SFDVKD. The CDR3 extends over 15 amino acids. The V gene lost 10 bases and the J gene lost 4 bases, with 19 bases spanning the gap. CDR3 coding DNA: TGTGCCACGGGACACGGGACTTTCACATACAATGAGCAGTTCTTC. As protein: CATGHGTFTYNEQFF.

This chain connects TRBV6-5 to TRBJ1-1; no definite D call. Germline V lookup: CDR1 MNHEY, CDR2 SVGAGI. The CDR3 has 11 amino acids. V was pared by 8 bases and J by 9 bases, with 13 bases between. DNA for the CDR3: TGTGCCAGCCATGGCGCTAGTAAAGCTTTCTTT. Protein: CASHGASKAFF.

V gene TRBV18 combines with J gene TRBJ1-2; D is undetermined. The CDR3 consists of 15 residues. V was clipped by 2 bases and J by 2 bases, with 12 bases between them. Germline assignment: CDR1 KGHSH and CDR2 LQKENI. The CDR3 sequence: CASSPRAGENYGYTF. CDR3 in DNA: TGTGCCAGCTCACCAAGGGCCGGGGAAAACTATGGCTACACCTTC. The full variable domain, with the rest looked up from reference TRBV18 and TRBJ1-2, is NAGVMQNPRHLVRRRGQEARLRCSPMKGHSHVYWYRQLPEEGLKFMVYLQKENIIDESGMPKERFSAEFPKEGPSILRIQQVVRGDSAAYFCASSPRAGENYGYTFGSGTRLTVV.

The rearrangement joins TRBV5-5 to TRBJ2-5, with D possibly matching TRBD2 (6 bases). Trimming removed 2 bases from V and 2 bases from J, with 7 bases in between. The CDR3 covers 13 residues. Germline CDR1 and CDR2: SGHKS and YYEKEE (reference sequence). The CDR3 is CASSFGGQETQYF. CDR3 nucleotide sequence: TGTGCCAGCAGCTTCGGGGGACAAGAGACCCAGTACTTC.

The rearrangement uses TRBV3-1 (or the pseudogene TRBV3-2) and TRBJ1-4, with 7 bases fitting TRBD1. Germline V gives CDR1 LGHDT, CDR2 YNNKEL (reference sequence). The CDR3 has 13 amino acids. V was pared by 6 bases and J by 6 bases, with 4 bases of the junction left unmatched. Here the CDR3 DNA reads TGTGCCAGCAGACAGGGGCGGTATGAAAAACTGTTTTTT. It specifies CASRQGRYEKLFF.

The rearrangement joins TRBV30 to TRBJ2-1; no clear D. The germline gives CDR1 GTSNPN, CDR2 SVGIG (reference sequence). Deletions cut 2 bases from V and 2 bases from J, with 4 bases between. The CDR3 runs to 12 residues. CDR3 loop: CAWSRTYNEQFF. The CDR3 DNA sequence: TGTGCCTGGAGTCGGACCTACAATGAGCAGTTCTTC.

This clone was counted a few times. The chain joins TRBV27 to TRBJ1-6; 7 nucleotides line up with TRBD1. The V gene's germline CDR1 is MNHEY and CDR2 SMNVEV (reference sequence). V lost 5 bases and J lost 9; bases outside the gene matches: 13. This CDR3 is 16 amino acids long. For the CDR3, the DNA is TGTGCCAGCAGTCGGACAGGACTTGCCAGGGGTTCACCCCTCCACTTT. Amino acid sequence: CASSRTGLARGSPLHF.

This chain's CDR3 is CASSKTGQWVEKLFF. In DNA, the CDR3 is TGTGCCAGTAGTAAGACGGGACAGTGGGTCGAAAAACTGTTTTTT. The chain combines TRBV19 with TRBJ1-4, with TRBD1 identical over 7 bases. The CDR3 covers 15 residues. Germline V gives CDR1 LNHDA, CDR2 SQIVND (reference sequence). The V segment lost 4 bases and the J segment 8 bases; nucleotides outside the gene matches: 10.

CDR3: CASSSLAGGRNNEQFF. CDR3 DNA sequence: TGTGCCAGTAGTTCGCTAGCGGGAGGGCGGAACAATGAGCAGTTCTTC. The rearrangement links TRBV19 to TRBJ2-1, with 12 bases lining up with TRBD2. This CDR3 is built from 16 residues. CDR1 is LNHDA and CDR2 is SQIVND in the germline V gene (reference sequence). V shed 5 bases, J shed 5 bases, and the junction held 7 bases outside the gene matches. Full variable domain (outside the CDR3, taken from reference TRBV19 and TRBJ2-1): DGGITQSPKYLFRKEGQNVTLSCEQNLNHDAMYWYRQDPGQGLRLIYYSQIVNDFQKGDIAEGYSVSREKKESFPLTVTSAQKNPTAFYLCASSSLAGGRNNEQFFGPGTRLTVL.

This chain uses TRBV9 with TRBJ2-4, with D tentatively TRBD1 or TRBD2 (5 bases each). Germline assignment: CDR1 SGDLS and CDR2 YYNGEE. V lost 4 bases and J 0 bases, leaving 14 bases between the germline ends. The CDR3 consists of 16 residues. CDR3 sequence: CASSPADTLAKNIQYF. As DNA, the CDR3 is TGTGCCAGCAGCCCAGCGGACACCTTAGCCAAAAACATTCAGTACTTC.

This chain connects TRBV5-1 to TRBJ2-7, with D possibly TRBD1 on 5 matching bases. The length of the CDR3 is 16 residues. Trimming left V 0 bases short and J 1 base short, with 14 bases between. The V gene's germline CDR1 is SGHRS and CDR2 YFSETQ. CDR3 DNA: TGCGCCAGCAGCTTGGCCGCTGGAACAGGATCCTACGAGCAGTACTTC. Translated: CASSLAAGTGSYEQYF.

V gene TRBV15 combines with J gene TRBJ2-2; TRBD2 matches 13 bases. CDR3 length: 18 residues. Per germline, CDR1 LNHNV and CDR2 YYDKDF (reference sequence). V shed 3 bases and J 7 bases; nucleotides not matched to a gene: 11. CDR3 sequence (DNA): TGTGCCACCAGCAGTGGGACTAGCGGGAAAAGTCTAATCGGGGAGCTGTTTTTT. This codes for CATSSGTSGKSLIGELFF.